The 27 T cell receptor beta chains below come from one sample, sequenced in a study of OX40 agonist ivuxolimab in advanced cancers. Method: immunoSEQ multiplex PCR; TCRdb's copy keeps in-frame clones and lacks some. Among more than 65,000 clones, under 90% were seen once, and the ten largest hold approximately 2.4%. Here the sequenced sample was CD4+ or CD8+ T cells sorted from blood, taken in a trial of the OX40 agonist ivuxolimab. The receptors derive from an adult with an advanced solid tumor such as melanoma, head and neck, liver or kidney cancer.

This chain joins TRBV27 and TRBJ1-2, with 12 bases matching TRBD1. The trim removed 6 bases at V and 7 bases at J, leaving 12 bases unmatched. Looked up from germline, CDR1 is MNHEY and CDR2 is SMNVEV (reference sequence). The CDR3 is 16 amino acids. The CDR3 is CASSPWGGTGGIGYTF. The CDR3 coding sequence is TGTGCCAGCAGCCCCTGGGGCGGGACAGGGGGCATTGGCTACACCTTC.

The chain has TRBV7-6 and TRBJ1-5; D call uncertain. V was cut by 0 bases and J by 5 bases, with 11 bases left in between. Germline V gives CDR1 SGHVS, CDR2 FNYEAQ. This CDR3 has 15 residues. CDR3 nucleotide sequence: TGTGCCAGCAGCTTAGCTCCGGGCACTCATCAGCCCCAGCATTTT. Translating gives CASSLAPGTHQPQHF.

Only one count was recorded for this clone. The chain links TRBV23-1 to TRBJ2-3; no firm D call. TRBV23-1 is an ORF for which the function is uncertain. The CDR3 covers 18 residues. The ends were cut back, 1 base at V and 0 bases at J, with 17 bases in the middle. Written as DNA, the CDR3 is TGCGCCAGCAGTCAATACTACAAGAGACCTACTAGCACAGATACGCAGTATTTT. Encoded protein: CASSQYYKRPTSTDTQYF.

The rearrangement uses TRBV9 and TRBJ1-1; perhaps TRBD1 as D (6 bases). V was shortened by 5 bases and J by 0 bases, with 14 bases between the two germline ends. CDR1 and CDR2 (germline): SGDLS, YYNGEE. CDR3 length: 15 residues. CDR3 coding DNA: TGTGCCAGCAGTGGGGAAAGGGGGGTGAACACTGAAGCTTTCTTT. Its translation is CASSGERGVNTEAFF.

The rearrangement joins TRBV19 to TRBJ1-4; no clear D. Trimming removed 1 base from V and 2 bases from J, with 5 bases in between. This CDR3 region has 14 residues. Germline values: CDR1 LNHDA, CDR2 SQIVND (reference sequence). CDR3 sequence (DNA): TGTGCCAGTAGTATAGGGGAGACTAATGAAAAACTGTTTTTT. Translating gives CASSIGETNEKLFF.

This rearrangement joins TRBV7-8 to TRBJ1-3; D may be TRBD1 (5 bases). Trimming removed 5 bases from V and 0 bases from J, with 11 bases in between. Germline V lookup: CDR1 SGHVS, CDR2 FQNEAQ. The CDR3 has 15 residues. In nucleotides, the CDR3 is TGTGCCAGCAGCACTCGACAGCTCTCTGGAAACACCATATATTTT. It encodes CASSTRQLSGNTIYF.

V and J are TRBV7-6 and TRBJ2-3; D remains unclear. Trimming stripped 5 bases from V and 2 bases from J, with 11 bases between. This CDR3 is 14 amino acids long. Germline CDR1 reads SGHVS; CDR2 reads FNYEAQ. This CDR3 reads CASSATRTTDTQYF. In nucleotides, the CDR3 is TGTGCCAGCAGCGCAACCAGGACCACAGATACGCAGTATTTT.

The chain combines TRBV27 with TRBJ1-2, with 7 bases fitting TRBD1. Germline CDR1 reads MNHEY; CDR2 reads SMNVEV (reference sequence). The CDR3 loop spans 17 amino acids. The junction had 13 bases not matched to a gene; V was cut back by 6 bases and J by 0 bases. The CDR3 DNA sequence: TGTGCCAGCAGCCCTATCACAGGGGCCCCCACTAACTATGGCTACACCTTC. It specifies CASSPITGAPTNYGYTF.

The chain recombines TRBV27 with TRBJ1-6; 7 bases match TRBD1. Germline CDR1 reads MNHEY; CDR2 reads SMNVEV (reference sequence). V shed 5 bases, J shed 5 bases, and the junction held 15 bases outside the gene matches. This CDR3 is built from 18 residues. The CDR3: CASSTGTASKGDNSPLHF. CDR3 in DNA: TGTGCCAGCAGTACCGGGACAGCCTCAAAGGGGGATAATTCACCCCTCCACTTT.

The genes are TRBV11-3 and TRBJ2-2; D possibly corresponds to TRBD1 (5 bases). Looked up from germline, CDR1 is SGHNT and CDR2 is YENEEA. The ends were cut back, 2 bases at V and 12 bases at J, with 10 bases in the middle. The CDR3 consists of 12 residues. The CDR3 sequence is CASSLRGPKLFF. In nucleotides, the CDR3 is TGTGCCAGCAGCTTAAGGGGTCCGAAGCTGTTTTTT.

The V call is TRBV19, the J call TRBJ2-3; D perhaps matches TRBD2 (5 bases). The CDR3 is 15 residues long. Germline CDR1 LNHDA, CDR2 SQIVND (reference sequence). V was clipped by 6 bases and J by 0 bases, with 13 bases between them. The CDR3 reads CASREGRLSTDTQYF. CDR3 bases: TGTGCCAGTAGAGAGGGCAGGCTAAGCACAGATACGCAGTATTTT.

The rearrangement links TRBV7-2 to TRBJ2-3, with 11 bases lining up with TRBD2. Germline-derived CDR1 and CDR2 are SGHTA and FQGNSA. The ends lost 4 bases at V and 5 bases at J; junction bases unmatched: 14. There are 18 residues in the CDR3. As DNA, the CDR3 is TGTGCCAGCAGCTCAGCAGGTCTAGCGGGGGGTCGGGGAGATACGCAGTATTTT. Residues: CASSSAGLAGGRGDTQYF.

CDR3 loop: CASGLVLGTENNSPLHF. In DNA, the CDR3 is TGTGCTAGTGGTTTGGTACTGGGAACCGAAAATAATTCACCCCTCCACTTT. The rearrangement uses TRBV12-5 and TRBJ1-6; no reliable D call. V was shortened by 0 bases and J by 5 bases, with 14 bases between the two germline ends. The CDR3 consists of 17 residues. Germline V gene sequence: CDR1 LGHNT, CDR2 FRNRAP.

The chain links TRBV2 to TRBJ2-7; a possible D gene is TRBD1 (5 bases). Germline CDR1 reads SNHLY; CDR2 reads FYNNEI. Trimming took 7 bases from V and 0 from J, leaving 13 bases between them. CDR3 length: 14 residues. The CDR3 loop reads CASTWTPSSYEQYF. DNA of the CDR3: TGTGCCAGCACCTGGACACCTAGCTCCTACGAGCAGTACTTC.

This clone was detected only once. The chain has TRBV7-2 and TRBJ2-1, with D unresolved. Germline CDR1 SGHTA, CDR2 FQGNSA. The V gene lost 2 bases and the J gene lost 8 bases, with 1 base spanning the gap. The CDR3 spans 10 residues. CDR3 bases: TGTGCCAGCAGCTTACATGAGCAGTTCTTC. This sequence encodes CASSLHEQFF. The entire variable domain, with the rest obtained from reference TRBV7-2 and TRBJ2-1, is as follows: GAGVSQSPSNKVTEKGKDVELRCDPISGHTALYWYRQSLGQGLEFLIYFQGNSAPDKSGLPSDRFSAERTGGSVSTLTIQRTQQEDSAVYLCASSLHEQFFGPGTRLTVL.

A word on this clone: Other DNA sequences in the same sample also yield this CDR3. CDR3 sequence: CATRRFGGRYGYTF. The DNA of the CDR3 is TGTGCCACTCGAAGATTCGGGGGGCGCTATGGCTACACCTTC. This sequence joins TRBV6-5 and TRBJ1-2, with D tentatively TRBD1 (6 bases). V was shortened by 10 bases and J by 4 bases, with 19 bases between the two germline ends. The CDR3 contains 14 residues. Germline V gene lookup returns CDR1 MNHEY and CDR2 SVGAGI.

This chain joins TRBV29-1 and TRBJ1-1; D unclear. The germline V and J ends were trimmed by 1 base and 6 bases, with 15 bases remaining between them. Germline-derived CDR1 and CDR2 are SQVTM and ANQGSEA. This CDR3 region has 14 residues. CDR3 protein: CSVEGPGPSPEAFF. The CDR3 DNA reads TGCAGCGTTGAAGGCCCCGGGCCCAGCCCTGAAGCTTTCTTT.

CDR3 in DNA: TGTGCCAGCAGTGAACTTAGCAATCAGCCCCAGCATTTT. The encoded protein is CASSELSNQPQHF. The V call is TRBV6-1, the J call TRBJ1-5; no clear D. Germline V gene lookup returns CDR1 MNHNS and CDR2 SASEGT. The CDR3 runs 13 residues. Trimming left V 2 bases short and J 0 bases short, with 2 bases between.

The J gene is TRBJ1-2, the V gene TRBV7-9, with 7 nucleotides matching TRBD1. CDR3 length: 15 amino acids. From germline, CDR1 is SEHNR and CDR2 FQNEAQ (reference sequence). V was pared by 7 bases and J by 8 bases, with 16 bases of the junction left unmatched. CDR3 in DNA: TGTGCCAGCATCAATAAACAGGGGTTGATCGGCGGCTACACCTTC. Translated, it gives CASINKQGLIGGYTF.

The chain combines TRBV11-2 with TRBJ2-5; D may be TRBD1 or TRBD2 (5 bases each). This CDR3 is built from 13 residues. Germline CDR1 is SGHAT and CDR2 is FQNNGV. The V end was cut by 5 bases, the J end by 3 bases, with 10 bases between. CDR3 loop: CASSGTAKETQYF. CDR3 nucleotides: TGTGCCAGCAGCGGGACGGCTAAAGAGACCCAGTACTTC.

This clone came up a few times. The rearrangement links TRBV14 to TRBJ1-5; D not resolved. The CDR3 sequence is 13 residues long. V lost 2 bases, J lost 1 base, and 3 bases lay in between. Germline CDR1 and CDR2: SGHDN and FVKESK. CDR3 sequence: CASSQHSNQPQHF. For the CDR3, the DNA is TGTGCCAGCAGCCAACACAGCAATCAGCCCCAGCATTTT.

V usage is TRBV11-2 and J usage is TRBJ1-2, with 11 positions matching TRBD1. CDR1 is SGHAT, CDR2 FQNNGV, per germline. CDR3 length: 14 residues. V trimming: 5 bases; J trimming: 8 bases; junction bases outside the gene matches: 7. The CDR3 spells CASSPGRTGGGYTF. As DNA, the CDR3 is TGTGCCAGCAGCCCCGGACGGACAGGGGGCGGCTACACCTTC.

CDR3 DNA sequence: TGTGCCAGCAGCGTAGCTGAGGAGCTCCCGAACACCGGGGAGCTGTTTTTT. Residues: CASSVAEELPNTGELFF. The chain combines TRBV9 with TRBJ2-2; D ambiguous. The CDR3 has 17 residues. V lost 0 bases, J lost 0 bases, and 12 bases lay in between. Germline V gene lookup returns CDR1 SGDLS and CDR2 YYNGEE.

The V and J genes are TRBV29-1 and TRBJ1-4, with TRBD1 as a possible D gene (5 bases). The CDR3 has 14 residues. CDR1 is SQVTM, CDR2 ANQGSEA, per germline. The V and J ends lost 4 bases and 5 bases respectively, with 14 bases between them. DNA for the CDR3: TGCAGCGTTGGAGAGGGGTTGGGGAATGAAAAACTGTTTTTT. Its translation: CSVGEGLGNEKLFF.

This sequence joins TRBV7-3 and TRBJ2-3; 8 bases match TRBD1. The V gene's germline CDR1 is SGHTA and CDR2 FQGTGA. J lost 5 bases, V lost 2 bases, and 6 bases had no gene match. The CDR3 loop spans 15 amino acids. The CDR3 is CASSLAGQGKDTQYF. In nucleotides, the CDR3 is TGTGCCAGCAGCTTAGCCGGACAGGGAAAAGATACGCAGTATTTT.

This chain uses TRBV2 with TRBJ1-5; perhaps TRBD1 as D (5 bases). CDR1 is SNHLY, CDR2 FYNNEI, per germline. The CDR3 totals 12 residues. Trimming shortened V by 3 bases and J by 9 bases, and 9 bases separated the two germline ends. The CDR3 DNA sequence: TGTGCCAGCAGTGAGGATGGGACGCCCCAGCATTTT. This translates into CASSEDGTPQHF.

This chain uses TRBV19 with TRBJ1-2; D is perhaps TRBD1 (5 bases). The CDR3 sequence is 14 residues long. The germline CDR1 and CDR2 sequences are LNHDA and SQIVND (reference sequence). V lost 8 bases and J lost 0, with 13 bases in between. As DNA, the CDR3 is TGTGCCAGTGGGTCGGGGGGTCCTAACTATGGCTACACCTTC. This gives the protein CASGSGGPNYGYTF. The whole variable domain, remainder taken from reference TRBV19 and TRBJ1-2, is DGGITQSPKYLFRKEGQNVTLSCEQNLNHDAMYWYRQDPGQGLRLIYYSQIVNDFQKGDIAEGYSVSREKKESFPLTVTSAQKNPTAFYLCASGSGGPNYGYTFGSGTRLTVV.